A single sample is the source of the 17 T cell receptor beta chains below, sequenced in a study of T cell repertoires in cytomegalovirus infection. In TCRdb, the reads were re-called with MiXCR into one record per CDR3 protein. The sample yields about 310,000 distinct CDR3 sequences, roughly 17% seen once. Material for sequencing was PBMCs. Source of these receptors: a human donor in good health (CMV status not recorded). Some clones in this sample may be carry-over from other donors' samples.

In this sample, this clonotype turned up many times. The rearrangement links TRBV4-1 to TRBJ2-7; D call uncertain. Trimming removed 0 bases at V and 3 bases at J, with 9 bases between. Germline CDR1 is MGHRA and CDR2 is YSYEKL. This CDR3 spans 14 amino acids. CDR3 amino acids: CASSQDTAVYEQYF. The DNA of the CDR3 is TGCGCCAGCAGCCAAGATACAGCAGTCTACGAGCAGTACTTC.

This chain joins TRBV5-4 and TRBJ1-6; D call uncertain. Trimming removed 3 bases from V and 4 bases from J, with 17 bases in between. Germline CDR1 is SGHNT and CDR2 is YYREEE (reference sequence). CDR3 length: 17 residues. CDR3 region: CASSWSGGAKYNSPLHF. CDR3 DNA: TGTGCCAGCAGCTGGAGCGGCGGAGCCAAATATAATTCACCCCTCCACTTT.

This clonotype was detected a few times. This chain links TRBV5-5 with TRBJ2-5; 8 positions agree with TRBD1. Germline CDR1 is SGHKS and CDR2 is YYEKEE (reference sequence). With 2 bases clipped from V and 2 bases from J, the junction kept 11 bases outside the gene matches. CDR3 length equals 17 residues. The CDR3 reads CASSLLPATGEQETQYF. As DNA, the CDR3 is TGTGCCAGCAGCTTACTTCCCGCGACAGGGGAGCAAGAGACCCAGTACTTC. The full variable domain, with the rest looked up from reference TRBV5-5 and TRBJ2-5, is DAGVTQSPTHLIKTRGQQVTLRCSPISGHKSVSWYQQVLGQGPQFIFQYYEKEERGRGNFPDRFSARQFPNYSSELNVNALLLGDSALYLCASSLLPATGEQETQYFGPGTRLLVL.

The V and J genes are TRBV7-6 and TRBJ2-1; 8 nucleotides agree with TRBD2. The germline V gene encodes CDR1 SGHVS and CDR2 FNYEAQ. The V gene end was trimmed by 4 bases and the J gene end by 0 bases; junction bases not matched to a gene: 5. This CDR3 comprises 16 residues. CDR3 region: CASSYQRGSSYNEQFF. CDR3 coding DNA: TGTGCCAGCAGCTATCAGCGGGGGAGCTCCTACAATGAGCAGTTCTTC.

The rearrangement uses TRBV7-4 and TRBJ2-7, with D perhaps assigned TRBD1 or TRBD2 (5 bases each). The CDR3 has 14 residues. V was clipped by 5 bases and J by 5 bases, with 16 bases between them. Germline lookup yields CDR1 SGHVT and CDR2 SQSDAQ. CDR3 in amino acids: CASSGSWGSDEQYF. CDR3 coding DNA: TGTGCCAGCAGCGGATCATGGGGGTCCGACGAGCAGTACTTC.

The V and J genes are TRBV6-6 and TRBJ2-7, with 9 bases fitting TRBD2. This CDR3 spans 16 amino acids. Trimming took 0 bases from V and 0 from J; bases not matched to a gene: 3. The V gene's germline CDR1 is MNHNY and CDR2 SVGAGI (reference sequence). CDR3 in amino acids: CASSYSSTSGSYEQYF. In nucleotides, the CDR3 is TGTGCCAGCAGTTACTCGTCGACTAGCGGCTCCTACGAGCAGTACTTC.

Many counts were recorded for this clonotype. The chain employs TRBV7-9 and TRBJ2-3; TRBD2 aligns across 9 bases. Germline CDR1 SEHNR, CDR2 FQNEAQ (reference sequence). Trimming cost V 5 bases and J 3 bases; bases outside gene matches: 12. The CDR3 has 17 residues. The DNA of the CDR3 is TGTGCCAGCAGCCTCGGCAGCGCGGGGGGGCCGACAGATACGCAGTATTTT. Protein: CASSLGSAGGPTDTQYF. Based on the CDR3 plus reference TRBV7-9 and TRBJ2-3, the full variable domain is DTGVSQNPRHKITKRGQNVTFRCDPISEHNRLYWYRQTLGQGPEFLTYFQNEAQLEKSRLLSDRFSAERPKGSFSTLEIQRTEQGDSAMYLCASSLGSAGGPTDTQYFGPGTRLTVL.

The chain recombines TRBV5-4 with TRBJ1-2; D is undetermined. Trimming took 0 bases from V and 1 from J, leaving 13 bases between them. The CDR3 runs 16 residues. The V gene's germline CDR1 is SGHNT and CDR2 YYREEE (reference sequence). CDR3 nucleotides: TGTGCCAGCAGCTTGGACCCAGAGCCTATTAACTATGGCTACACCTTC. This gives the protein CASSLDPEPINYGYTF. The full variable domain, its missing parts supplied by reference TRBV5-4 and TRBJ1-2, is ETGVTQSPTHLIKTRGQQVTLRCSSQSGHNTVSWYQQALGQGPQFIFQYYREEENGRGNFPPRFSGLQFPNYSSELNVNALELDDSALYLCASSLDPEPINYGYTFGSGTRLTVV.

Only one count was recorded for this clonotype. The genes are TRBV5-1 and TRBJ2-7, with a weak D call TRBD2 (6 bases). The CDR3 totals 17 residues. V was clipped by 0 bases and J by 3 bases, with 19 bases between them. CDR1 SGHRS and CDR2 YFSETQ come from the germline V gene. The CDR3 protein is CASSLGGGTLLFYEQYF. The CDR3 DNA follows: TGCGCCAGCAGCTTGGGGGGAGGTACCCTATTGTTCTACGAGCAGTACTTC. The whole variable domain, remainder taken from reference TRBV5-1 and TRBJ2-7, is KAGVTQTPRYLIKTRGQQVTLSCSPISGHRSVSWYQQTPGQGLQFLFEYFSETQRNKGNFPGRFSGRQFSNSRSEMNVSTLELGDSALYLCASSLGGGTLLFYEQYFGPGTRLTVT.

DNA of the CDR3: TGTGCCAGCAGCCAAGGACTAGCGGGGCGGGGAGAGACCCAGTACTTC. It encodes CASSQGLAGRGETQYF. The chain carries TRBV4-2 and TRBJ2-5; TRBD2 matches 11 bases. After removal of 1 base from V and 4 bases from J, the junction contained 5 bases not matched to a gene. This CDR3 spans 16 amino acids. CDR1 is LGHNA and CDR2 is YNFKEQ in the germline V gene.

V usage is TRBV19 and J usage is TRBJ2-1; D possibly corresponds to TRBD1 (6 bases). The CDR3 consists of 15 residues. Germline V gene data show CDR1 as LNHDA and CDR2 as SQIVND (reference sequence). With 7 bases removed from V and 4 bases from J, the gap between germline ends came to 17 bases. This chain's CDR3 is CASTRNEGVYNEQFF. CDR3 in DNA: TGTGCCAGTACGCGCAACGAGGGGGTATACAATGAGCAGTTCTTC.

This clonotype has just a few counts. V gene TRBV20-1 combines with J gene TRBJ2-1, with D maybe TRBD2 (5 bases). In germline, CDR1 is DFQATT, CDR2 SNEGSKA (reference sequence). The CDR3 is made up of 12 amino acids. The V and J ends lost 5 bases and 10 bases respectively, with 15 bases between them. The CDR3 region is CSASGLVGEQFF. The CDR3 nucleotides read TGCAGTGCTTCGGGGTTAGTGGGGGAGCAGTTCTTC.

A few counts support this clonotype. CDR3: CASSQRQMNTEAFF. CDR3 in DNA: TGTGCCAGCAGCCAACGACAGATGAACACTGAAGCTTTCTTT. The chain carries TRBV14 and TRBJ1-1, with D perhaps TRBD1 (5 bases). Germline loops: CDR1 SGHDN, CDR2 FVKESK. The V end was cut by 2 bases, the J end by 0 bases, with 7 bases between. The length of the CDR3 is 14 residues.

V gene TRBV2 combines with J gene TRBJ2-7; D call uncertain. CDR1 and CDR2 from the germline V gene are SNHLY and FYNNEI. The V end was cut by 3 bases, the J end by 5 bases, with 11 bases between. This CDR3 contains 13 residues. In DNA, the CDR3 is TGTGCCAGCAGTGATTTGGGGTTACACGAGCAGTACTTC. Protein: CASSDLGLHEQYF.

The chain uses TRBV28 and TRBJ2-5, with TRBD1 as a possible D gene (6 bases). The V end lost 5 bases, the J end lost 1 base, and 17 bases lay between the germline ends. The CDR3 loop spans 16 amino acids. Germline CDR1 reads MDHEN; CDR2 reads SYDVKM. This CDR3 reads CASSPAGETGQETQYF. CDR3 DNA: TGTGCCAGCAGTCCCGCCGGGGAGACAGGCCAAGAGACCCAGTACTTC. Based on the CDR3 plus reference TRBV28 and TRBJ2-5, the full variable domain is DVKVTQSSRYLVKRTGEKVFLECVQDMDHENMFWYRQDPGLGLRLIYFSYDVKMKEKGDIPEGYSVSREKKERFSLILESASTNQTSMYLCASSPAGETGQETQYFGPGTRLLVL.

In this sample, this clonotype turned up a few times. The rearrangement links TRBV5-1 to TRBJ1-1; TRBD1 matches at 7 bases. Germline CDR1 reads SGHRS; CDR2 reads YFSETQ. The J segment lost 0 bases and the V segment lost 1 base, leaving 9 bases of the junction unmatched. The CDR3 is made up of 17 amino acids. Here the CDR3 reads CASSLRGGGFMNTEAFF. The DNA of the CDR3 is TGCGCCAGCAGCTTGCGAGGGGGCGGCTTCATGAACACTGAAGCTTTCTTT.

V is TRBV10-3 and J is TRBJ1-3; a possible D gene is TRBD1 (6 bases). Deletions cut 2 bases from V and 1 base from J, with 9 bases between. CDR1 is ENHRY and CDR2 is SYGVKD in the germline V gene. The CDR3 is made up of 15 amino acids. The CDR3 sequence is CAISERTGSGNTIYF. The CDR3 DNA is TGTGCCATCAGTGAGAGAACAGGGTCTGGAAACACCATATATTTT.